What follows describes a single TCR beta chain. These data come from a study of blood T cell repertoires in COVID-19. Original data processing: Estimated nucleated cell counts came from reference gene primer amplification. TCRdb's copy holds only in-frame clones and misses some; the assay was immunoSEQ multiplex PCR. The V and J calls and clone size come from that table; D and trimming were worked out from the DNA. This sample has under 350,000 clones; about 82% occur once, and the top ten carry 6% to 9%. CDR1 and CDR2 (germline): LNHNV, YYDKDF (reference sequence). This CDR3 comprises 17 residues. V was trimmed by 1 base and J by 2 bases, leaving 14 bases between them.

The V gene is TRBV15, the J gene TRBJ2-2; possible D gene TRBD1, 5 bases. Source material: peripheral blood. This receptor was identified in a human donor in a cohort sampled during active COVID-19. The CDR3 nucleotides are TGTGCCACCAGCAGAGGCAGGGAATGGTCCAACACCGGGGAGCTGTTTTTT. This sequence encodes CATSRGREWSNTGELFF.